This T cell receptor beta chain was identified during a study of shared clonotypes between healthy human individuals (TCRdb year 2020). In terms of the full investigation: The cohort comprised a couple of women and a few men aged 18 to 49 years. To increase sequencing depth and limit assay-specific biases, TCR repertoire library preparation and sequencing were carried out by different laboratories using diverse techniques. The study deeply sequenced blood TCR repertoires of about five healthy adults to estimate repertoire size and the extent of clonotype sharing between individuals. For each donor, CD4 naive and CD4 memory were each run on three plates, CD8 naive on two plates, and CD8 memory on one plate. Between about 0.9 and 10 billion PBMCs per donor were obtained by leukapheresis.

Using the deep immunoSEQ assay, multiplex PCR amplified TCR CDR3 regions from genomic DNA. Genomic DNA extracted from each cell subset was distributed evenly over all wells of several immunoSEQ 96-well plates, and each plate served as one replicate. For sorted subsets, about 200 ng genomic DNA, equal to about 30,000 T cell genomes, was loaded into each replicate PCR. The purified libraries were quantified using a Qubit 3.0 fluorometer, sized with a Bioanalyzer 2100, and then quantified again using the KAPA Library Quantification kit. Each immunoSEQ 96-well plate was sequenced on its own single-read 150-cycle Illumina NextSeq 550 flow cell. Regarding the original processing steps: Because only junctional sequences without quality scores were contained in the immunoSEQ output, filtering matching that applied to full-length reads could not be performed. Sequences were annotated with PyIR, a Python wrapper for IgBLAST v1.9, and V/J genes and CDR3 were assigned using IMGT germline references. Reads were removed for weak V/J assignments (E-value above 1e-6), missing CDR3, stop codons, out-of-frame junctions, or ambiguous translated residues. V3J clonotypes were defined as sequences sharing an identical inferred V gene, J gene, and CDR3 amino acid sequence. To compute the percentage overlap between repertoires, the number of shared unique clonotypes was divided by the size of the smaller repertoire. Repertoire richness was assessed with RTK rarefaction, the Chao1 estimator, and Recon v2.1 estimates of unobserved clonotypes. Generation probabilities were computed with OLGA for all TCRbeta clonotypes obtained by the gDNA method from several donors. What TCRdb holds here is the immuneACCESS table cut down to in-frame rearrangements. Part of the clones is not present; checked against another copy, under half of the missing clones reflect an unresolved V gene, and the others are unexplained. The V and J calls and clone size come from that table; D and trimming were worked out from the DNA. The table for this sample lists about 520,000 clones; around 95% of them were counted only once. The ten largest clonotypes hold about 0.068% of the sample.

What the authors observed across the whole study: When several donors were compared, the shared fraction of clonotypes was 5% to 6.5% for naive CD4, 3.5% to 4% for naive CD8, 2% to 2.5% for memory CD4, and 0.35% to 0.5% for memory CD8. The small number of donors limited the genetic and exposure-history diversity represented. Sampling was limited to blood, and TCR repertoires in tissue likely differ from TCR repertoires in blood. Rarefaction of sorted-subset datasets indicated incomplete sequencing despite the large sequencing depth. Pairwise subsampling led to the expectation that sequencing depth would affect the degree of clonotype sharing among donors. Estimated clonotype richness was generally larger for naive than for memory subsets. Clonotypes shared by all four sorted-subset donors showed higher generation probabilities than non-shared clonotypes.

The donors were healthy, HIV-negative adults who had no recently reported acute infections or vaccinations. Every donor was a Caucasian adult living in Nashville, Tennessee, USA. CD4+ T cells were enriched by magnetic negative selection; naive cells were then positively selected on CD45RA, and the negative fraction formed the memory subset. Blood was collected by leukapheresis, and PBMCs were isolated by Ficoll-Histopaque density gradient centrifugation and then cryopreserved in liquid nitrogen vapor phase. Analytical flow cytometry was used to check the purity and quantity of each magnetically sorted T cell population. From each sorted fraction, genomic DNA was isolated and quantified by UV absorbance on a Nanodrop 2000c. Concerning this clone itself: It has no known antigen specificity. Per-base quality was not reported, and no clone a single base away is much larger than it.

The CDR3 covers 16 residues, taking in both the cysteine and the phenylalanine. Only the CDR3 part of the read is kept: 48 bases, read in frame from the first base. From V the trimming removes 1 base and from J it removes 2 bases, while the gene matches leave 4 bases of the junction unaccounted for. CDR1 LNHNV and CDR2 YYDKDF were looked up in the germline V gene (reference sequence). This receptor chain uses TRBV15 and TRBJ2-7, and 11 junctional nucleotides match TRBD2. This clonotype was sampled from a woman aged 25 to 39 in good health. The source material was naive CD4+ T cells sorted from blood. The cell subset or site label corresponds to: CD45RA+ positively selected. CDR3 region: CATSRGGTSGAYEQYF. DNA sequence: TGTGCCACCAGCAGAGGGGGGACTAGCGGAGCCTACGAGCAGTACTTC.